These T cell receptor beta chains were read from a single sample in a study of shared clonotypes between healthy human individuals. Libraries were prepared by immunoSEQ multiplex PCR; TCRdb keeps only in-frame clonotypes and omits some of them. The sample consists of roughly 2,000,000 clones, 85% to 95% of them appearing once. The sample consisted of naive CD8+ T cells from PBMCs. These TCRs come from a man between 18 and 35 years old in good health. Some clones in this sample may be carry-over from other donors' samples. The CDR3 runs from the conserved cysteine through the conserved F or W. Each record gives: clone size, J gene, D gene, V gene, CDR3 protein, CDR3 DNA. D genes are given only for firm matches. The size field is filled for only some rows; it gives once, few, many or a size class.

>-|TRBJ2-1|TRBD2|TRBV11-2
CASSLVLAGANEQFF
TGTGCCAGCAGCTTAGTACTAGCGGGAGCCAATGAGCAGTTCTTC
>-|TRBJ1-4|-|TRBV5-5
CASSLAGEGKLFF
TGTGCCAGCAGCTTGGCCGGTGAGGGAAAACTGTTTTTT
>once|TRBJ2-7|TRBD2|TRBV27
CASSWGGTYEQYF
TGTGCCAGCAGTTGGGGAGGGACCTACGAGCAGTACTTC
>-|TRBJ2-3|TRBD2|TRBV7-6
CASRNQPGLAGFTDTQYF
TGTGCCAGCAGGAATCAGCCGGGACTAGCGGGATTTACAGATACGCAGTATTTT
>-|TRBJ2-1|TRBD2|TRBV11-2
CASSPGLDYEQFF
TGTGCCAGCAGCCCGGGACTAGACTATGAGCAGTTCTTC
>once|TRBJ1-5|-|TRBV2
CASRSGDYSNQPQHF
TGTGCCAGCCGATCAGGGGACTATAGCAATCAGCCCCAGCATTTT
>-|TRBJ2-7|TRBD2|TRBV2
CASRTTGTSLRYEQYF
TGTGCCAGCAGGACAACCGGGACTAGCCTTAGGTACGAGCAGTACTTC
>-|TRBJ1-4|-|TRBV27
CASSLRTRNEKLFF
TGTGCCAGCAGTTTAAGGACACGTAATGAAAAACTGTTTTTT
>-|TRBJ2-7|-|TRBV29-1
CSVGAKVGPYEQYF
TGCAGCGTGGGGGCCAAAGTGGGGCCCTACGAGCAGTACTTC
>few|TRBJ1-1|-|TRBV2
CASSEGTDQAFF
TGTGCCAGCAGTGAAGGGACGGACCAAGCTTTCTTT
>-|TRBJ2-5|-|TRBV6-1
CASSEGAYETQYF
TGTGCCAGCAGTGAAGGCGCGTACGAGACCCAGTACTTC
>-|TRBJ2-1|-|TRBV4-3
CASSQDLENEQFF
TGCGCCAGCAGCCAAGATCTGGAGAATGAGCAGTTCTTC
>-|TRBJ1-3|-|TRBV4-3
CASSQDPGNTIYF
TGCGCCAGCAGCCAAGATCCAGGAAACACCATATATTTT
>-|TRBJ1-4|-|TRBV29-1
CSVRSGFNEKLFF
TGCAGCGTGCGGTCAGGGTTTAATGAAAAACTGTTTTTT
>-|TRBJ1-5|-|TRBV27
CASSLSRRDNQPQHF
TGTGCCAGCAGTTTATCGCGTCGAGACAATCAGCCCCAGCATTTT
>-|TRBJ2-7|-|TRBV7-9
CASSPGATYEQYF
TGTGCCAGCAGCCCCGGAGCTACCTACGAGCAGTACTTC
>-|TRBJ2-6|TRBD1|TRBV7-9
CADRGSLAGANVLTF
TGTGCGGACAGGGGGAGCTTGGCTGGGGCCAACGTCCTGACTTTC
>-|TRBJ1-4|-|TRBV11-2
CASSLGKTTGFGEKLFF
TGTGCCAGCAGCTTAGGCAAAACCACAGGGTTCGGTGAAAAACTGTTTTTT
>-|TRBJ2-1|-|TRBV19
CASSPGIQEQFF
TGTGCCAGTAGTCCGGGGATCCAGGAGCAGTTCTTC
>once|TRBJ2-7|-|TRBV27
CASSGDGTYEQYF
TGTGCCAGCAGCGGGGACGGAACCTACGAGCAGTACTTC
>-|TRBJ2-7|TRBD2|TRBV7-8
CASSLSSSGTYEQYF
TGTGCCAGCAGCTTATCGTCTAGCGGAACCTACGAGCAGTACTTC
>once|TRBJ2-3|TRBD2|TRBV19
CASRGLAGGPGPDTQYF
TGTGCCAGTCGGGGACTAGCGGGAGGGCCGGGTCCAGATACGCAGTATTTT
>-|TRBJ2-7|-|TRBV30
CAWSARGGTYEQYF
TGTGCCTGGAGTGCCCGAGGGGGTACCTACGAGCAGTACTTC
>-|TRBJ2-1|-|TRBV11-2
CASSLRSTHNEQFF
TGTGCCAGCAGCTTAAGGTCGACACACAATGAGCAGTTCTTC
>few|TRBJ1-5|TRBD1|TRBV28
CASRGQGGNQPQHF
TGTGCCAGCAGGGGACAGGGTGGCAATCAGCCCCAGCATTTT
>-|TRBJ1-2|TRBD1|TRBV6-5
CASSLTGDYGYTF
TGTGCCAGCAGCCTTACAGGGGACTATGGCTACACCTTC
>-|TRBJ2-2|TRBD2|TRBV9
CASSGDPRLAGFDTGELFF
TGTGCCAGCAGCGGGGACCCCAGACTAGCGGGTTTCGACACCGGGGAGCTGTTTTTT
>-|TRBJ1-2|TRBD1|TRBV28
CASRFFVRDRGKYGYTF
TGTGCCAGCAGATTTTTTGTCCGGGACAGGGGTAAATATGGCTACACCTTC
>-|TRBJ1-4|TRBD1|TRBV28
CASSLPNMDRGSLSNEKLFF
TGTGCCAGCAGTTTACCGAATATGGACAGGGGGTCGCTGTCTAATGAAAAACTGTTTTTT
>-|TRBJ2-7|-|TRBV30
CAWSLGFSYEQYF
TGTGCCTGGAGTCTCGGCTTTTCCTACGAGCAGTACTTC
>once|TRBJ1-2|TRBD1|TRBV28
CASSSSLGGPGTGGKGYGYTF
TGTGCCAGCAGTTCCAGCCTCGGGGGTCCCGGGACAGGGGGCAAAGGCTATGGCTACACCTTC
>-|TRBJ1-1|TRBD1|TRBV4-1
CASSQPRTGVNTEAFF
TGCGCCAGCAGCCAACCCAGGACAGGCGTGAACACTGAAGCTTTCTTT
>-|TRBJ2-7|-|TRBV4-2
CASSQEADREGGAYEQYF
TGTGCCAGCAGCCAAGAGGCCGACAGGGAGGGGGGAGCCTACGAGCAGTACTTC
>-|TRBJ2-3|-|TRBV10-3
CAISRGTLTDTQYF
TGTGCCATCAGCCGAGGGACCTTAACAGATACGCAGTATTTT
>once|TRBJ2-3|-|TRBV28
CASSLPEGADTQYF
TGTGCCAGCAGTTTGCCCGAGGGGGCAGATACGCAGTATTTT
>-|TRBJ2-7|-|TRBV5-1
CASSLDDQGSSYEQYF
TGCGCCAGCAGCTTGGATGACCAGGGTAGCTCCTACGAGCAGTACTTC
>-|TRBJ1-2|-|TRBV7-9
CASRDQGYGYTF
TGTGCCAGCAGAGATCAGGGCTATGGCTACACCTTC
>-|TRBJ1-2|-|TRBV5-5
CASSLEAYGYTF
TGTGCCAGCAGCTTGGAGGCCTATGGCTACACCTTC
>-|TRBJ2-2|TRBD2|TRBV6-7
CASSYSQLAGNTGELFF
TGTGCCAGCAGTTACTCCCAGCTAGCGGGGAACACCGGGGAGCTGTTTTTT
>-|TRBJ2-1|-|TRBV7-9
CASSLGQERWNEQFF
TGTGCCAGCAGCTTAGGACAGGAAAGGTGGAATGAGCAGTTCTTC
>-|TRBJ2-2|TRBD2|TRBV19
CASSLAGGGTGELFF
TGTGCCAGTAGCCTAGCGGGAGGGGGAACCGGGGAGCTGTTTTTT
>once|TRBJ2-5|-|TRBV7-6
CASTNGETQYF
TGTGCCAGCACTAATGGGGAGACCCAGTACTTC
>-|TRBJ1-2|-|TRBV2
CASSEARGGGNYGYTF
TGTGCCAGCAGTGAAGCGCGAGGGGGAGGGAACTATGGCTACACCTTC
>-|TRBJ1-1|-|TRBV6-5
CASSYNYEAFF
TGTGCCAGCAGTTACAACTATGAAGCTTTCTTT
>-|TRBJ2-5|-|TRBV7-9
CASSPSSAWETQYF
TGTGCCAGCAGCCCGTCGTCCGCCTGGGAGACCCAGTACTTC